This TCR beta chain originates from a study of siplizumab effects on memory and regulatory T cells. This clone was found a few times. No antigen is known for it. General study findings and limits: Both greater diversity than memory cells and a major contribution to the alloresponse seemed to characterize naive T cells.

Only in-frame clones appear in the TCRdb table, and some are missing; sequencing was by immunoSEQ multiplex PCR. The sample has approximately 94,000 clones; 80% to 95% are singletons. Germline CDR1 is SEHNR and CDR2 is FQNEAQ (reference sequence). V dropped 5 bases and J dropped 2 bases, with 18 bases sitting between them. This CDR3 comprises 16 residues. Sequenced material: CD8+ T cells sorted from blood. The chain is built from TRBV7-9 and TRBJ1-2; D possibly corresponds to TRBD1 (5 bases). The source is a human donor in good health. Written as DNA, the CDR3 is TGTGCCAGCAGCCCGCCGGTCAGGGACTTAAACTATGGCTACACCTTC. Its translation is CASSPPVRDLNYGYTF.